The entry below describes one T cell receptor (beta chain). There is no known antigen for this receptor. Library creation used the immunoSEQ multiplex PCR assay. The multiplex PCR relied on a mix of 60 forward primers for TCR Vbeta segments and 13 reverse primers for TCR Jbeta segments. The CDR3 region of rearranged TCR beta genes was amplified from genomic DNA by a multiplex PCR assay. Amplified TCR beta libraries were sequenced as 87-base-pair reads on the Illumina HiSeq System. From the authors' description of their analysis: A later analysis counted tens of millions of unique TCR beta chains across the 600 to 850 repertoires, and roughly 10 million of these chains were shared by at least two donors. A nearest-neighbor algorithm error-corrected the raw reads and collapsed the reads into unique sequences, merging closely related sequences to remove PCR and sequencing errors. To assign V, D and J gene segments, CDR3 sequences were aligned to IMGT reference sequences. For a sequence to be retained, at least a six-nucleotide match to both a V gene segment and a J gene segment was required. Rearrangements were called productive when the CDR3 lacked stop codons and stayed in frame with V and J; all others were non-productive. CDR3 was defined by IMGT convention, running from the second conserved V-encoded cysteine to the conserved J-encoded phenylalanine. The earlier analysis of about 610 of the donors excluded sequences that lacked an unambiguous match to a single V gene segment. In an earlier analysis of 587 of the donors, a V segment was called functional when productive rearrangements were above 56.7%, and segregating when the standard deviation between donors exceeded 5%. A statistical classification framework was developed to diagnose cytomegalovirus status using the catalog of TCR beta chain sequences. In a later analysis, V and J genes were assigned by comparing TCR nucleotide sequences against IMGT/GENE-DB human TR gene sequences. Using the TCRdist pipeline, a later analysis assigned CDR3 sequences along with most-parsimonious VDJ recombination scenarios. In a later analysis, every TCR beta chain was defined by the combination of its CDR3 amino acid sequence and its V-gene family, and reads without a unique V-gene family were dropped. As a way to deal with suspected cross-contamination and a sequencing artifact, a later analysis dropped 450 to 600 nucleotide sequences that were highly shared and had low generation probability. A later analysis calculated a clonal expansion index for each public chain from normalized within-repertoire ranks of inferred template counts. In a later analysis, generation probabilities were computed with a VDJ recombination model fitted to out-of-frame rearrangements, and the resulting probabilities were checked against IGoR. Hypergeometric tests were used in a later analysis to score TCR-TCR, TCR-HLA and TCR-CMV co-occurrence, with a repertoire-size bias correction applied to the TCR pairs. To estimate false discovery rates, a later analysis permuted the HLA or CMV assignments 20 times. A later analysis grouped co-occurring TCRs with DBSCAN, adding TCRdist sequence similarity when clustering within HLA-allele-positive subsets. For co-occurrence clustering, repertoires with fewer than 30,000 or more than 120,000 public chains were excluded, along with roughly five repertoires with anomalous nucleotide sharing. The immuneACCESS repertoire file appears here via TCRdb, limited to in-frame rearrangements. These files lack a portion of the clones; in checked studies, under half of the deficit traces to unresolved V genes, and the cause of the others is not known. V, J and clone size were drawn from that table, and D and trimming were deduced from the DNA. The table held for this sample gives roughly 40,000 clones. The top ten clones comprise around 10% of the sample.

The cohort was made up of about 670 healthy bone marrow donors. All cohort members were sampled while nominally healthy, although unrecorded immune exposures were likely present. The donor tested CMV seropositive, placing the donor among the 289 seropositive members of the cohort. Every donor gave a peripheral blood sample, and the peripheral blood mononuclear cells from that sample were used for TCR beta sequencing. Genomic DNA was extracted from the blood cell samples with the Qiagen DNeasy Blood Extraction Kit. From the cysteine up to the phenylalanine, the CDR3 has a length of 13 residues. Of all the DNA, just the CDR3 is kept, 39 bases in frame from base 1. The junction carries 6 bases between V and J, which are trimmed by 3 bases and 1 base respectively. CDR1 SEHNR and CDR2 FQNEAQ are derived from the germline V gene (reference sequence). The sample belongs to a study of cytomegalovirus exposure and HLA in healthy donors (TCRdb year 2017). Concerning the study at large: In an earlier analysis of 550 to 750 of the donors, 276 Gb of sequence data and some 100 million unique TCR beta sequences from 180 million or so T cells were reported. Both class I and class II loci were covered by HLA typing, at four-digit resolution. The study combined high-throughput TCR immunosequencing, statistical association of individual TCRs with disease status, and machine learning to predict cytomegalovirus infection status. Typing coverage varied by locus: roughly 629-640 donors for A, B, C, DRB1 and DQB1; under 550 for DQA1; over 600 for DPA1; about 450 for DPB1. The T cell repertoires of 550 to 850 subjects were profiled by immunosequencing and related to cytomegalovirus serostatus. All discovery cohort repertoires had been generated using a single sequencing platform. The later analysis used no new phenotypic data to find candidate immune exposures, relying instead on TCR beta sequences and their occurrence across donors. Across 300 to 500 genotyped donors of the cohort, an average of about 200,000 unique TCR beta nucleotide sequences per donor were sequenced, and about a sixth of those sequences were non-productive. Roughly 300 gigabases of sequencing data and tens of millions of unique TCR sequences were included in an early release covering about 700 HLA-typed donors. The study aimed to test whether cataloging public T cell receptors could reveal signatures of past pathogen exposure. Among the approximately 400 genotyped donors, under 90% belonged to the genetic ancestry cluster associated with self-reported Caucasian donors. Besides the first cohort of 550 to 750 subjects, a separate validation cohort made up of over 95 different subjects was used. An earlier analysis of 587 of the donors used high-throughput TCR beta sequencing to judge whether each TCR beta V gene segment behaved as functional or pseudogenic. Donor age, sex, ethnicity and CMV serostatus were compiled together with the repertoire data. Because of strong linkage in the cohort, roughly five DR-DQ haplotypes were treated as single units for association and clustering. In a later genetic analysis, genome-wide SNP genotypes for about 65% of the roughly 700 donors were used, and that subset was treated as a discovery cohort. A later analysis re-analyzed previously published TCR beta repertoires from roughly 630 donors and added high-resolution HLA genotyping to study TCR occurrence patterns.

On the study overall, not on this receptor specifically: Linkage disequilibrium might explain the correlated functional status among segregating V segments, but an unknown experimental factor could not be ruled out. In a later analysis, 16,951 TCR beta sequences were associated with specific HLA alleles at a false discovery rate of 0.05. A further reported finding was that TCR beta sequences accurately predicted the HLA-A and HLA-B alleles for most subjects in the first cohort. HLA typing was unavailable for some donors at each locus, so association tests used only the typed subset. This cohort had only TCR beta chains sequenced, and the lack of alpha or paired-chain data limited which features could be detected. Some IMGT-functional V segments, including TRBV6-2 and TRBV6-3, could not be distinguished by the 87-base-pair reads and were therefore excluded. In a later analysis, HLA-associated TCR beta chains showed more clonal expansion and lower generation probabilities than non-associated chains that were equally common. The presence/absence analyses assumed that sequencing depth was roughly uniform across donors, and that assumption may not be true. The study gave a list of around 170 TCR beta chains associated with cytomegalovirus. Most CMV-associated TCR beta chains appeared to be HLA-restricted in a later analysis, and the HLA associations seemed to be driven largely by CMV exposure. A later analysis found that TCR association rates varied across HLA loci, with DRB1 alleles showing the most associated TCRs and HLA-C alleles the fewest. A cluster of highly shared sequence variants was judged likely to represent a technical artifact of the sequencing pipeline. Because counts were too low, some 16 rarely observed V segments, including chromosome 9 orphons, were excluded from the earlier analysis of under 650 of the donors. Immune exposure information for the cohort was limited to CMV serostatus. In an earlier analysis of about 550 of the donors, most TCR beta V segments were observed in productive rearrangements about 87% or about 30% of the time, broadly matching IMGT annotations. Several of the top co-occurrence clusters appeared to be linked to parvovirus B19, influenza, CMV and Epstein-Barr virus, according to a later analysis. Cytomegalovirus status was reported to be diagnosed by the classifier with high specificity and sensitivity in both the original and validation cohorts. Across donors, most TCR sequences were observed very rarely, whereas some public TCRs were present in many individuals. Strong co-occurrence of HLA alleles, especially DR and DQ, made assigning TCR associations to individual alleles difficult. The authors suggested that the approach could potentially be generalized to other disease states and immunological phenotypes. In a later genetic analysis, a missense DCLRE1C variant was associated with V-gene and J-gene trimming of TCR beta chains, and the association was replicated in an independent cohort. In vitro tests confirmed that a few of the cytomegalovirus-associated TCR beta chains recognize cytomegalovirus antigens. Compared with the approximately 710-donor mean, donors in an Asian-associated ancestry cluster had fewer N-insertions in productive TCRs, according to a later genetic analysis.

The material sequenced was PBMCs. The clonotype originates from a man aged 35-49 years in good health and CMV-seropositive. The chain employs TRBV7-9 and TRBJ1-1, with no D gene named confidently. The DNA is as follows: TGTGCCAGCAGCTTGGAGGCGAACACTGAAGCTTTCTTT. Its product reads: CASSLEANTEAFF.